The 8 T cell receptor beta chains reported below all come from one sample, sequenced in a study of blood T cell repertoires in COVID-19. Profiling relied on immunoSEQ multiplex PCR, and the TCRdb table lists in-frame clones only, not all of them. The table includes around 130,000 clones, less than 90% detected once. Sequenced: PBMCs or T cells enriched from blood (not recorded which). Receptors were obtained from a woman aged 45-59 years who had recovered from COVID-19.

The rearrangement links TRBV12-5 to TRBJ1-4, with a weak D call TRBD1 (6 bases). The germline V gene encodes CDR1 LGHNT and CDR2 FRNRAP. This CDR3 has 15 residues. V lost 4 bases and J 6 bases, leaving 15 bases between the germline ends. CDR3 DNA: TGTGCTAGTGGTTACGGGACGCCAGGGGATGAAAAACTGTTTTTT. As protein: CASGYGTPGDEKLFF.

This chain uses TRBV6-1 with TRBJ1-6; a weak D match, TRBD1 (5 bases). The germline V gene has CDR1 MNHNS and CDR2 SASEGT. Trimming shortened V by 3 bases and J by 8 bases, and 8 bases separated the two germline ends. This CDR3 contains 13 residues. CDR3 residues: CASSDQGDSPLHF. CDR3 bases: TGTGCCAGCAGTGACCAGGGTGATTCACCCCTCCACTTT.

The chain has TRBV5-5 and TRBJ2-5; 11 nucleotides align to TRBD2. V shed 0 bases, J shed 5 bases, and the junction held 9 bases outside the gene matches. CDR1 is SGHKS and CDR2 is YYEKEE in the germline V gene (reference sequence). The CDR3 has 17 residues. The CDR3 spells CASSLGLLAGGFETQYF. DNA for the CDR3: TGTGCCAGCAGCTTGGGGTTGCTAGCGGGGGGTTTTGAGACCCAGTACTTC.

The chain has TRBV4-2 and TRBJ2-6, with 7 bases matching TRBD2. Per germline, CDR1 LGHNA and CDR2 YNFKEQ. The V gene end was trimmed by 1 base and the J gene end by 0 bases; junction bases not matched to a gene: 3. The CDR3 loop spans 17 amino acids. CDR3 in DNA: TGTGCCAGCAGCCAAGGGGCGGGAGCCTCTGGGGCCAACGTCCTGACTTTC. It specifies CASSQGAGASGANVLTF.

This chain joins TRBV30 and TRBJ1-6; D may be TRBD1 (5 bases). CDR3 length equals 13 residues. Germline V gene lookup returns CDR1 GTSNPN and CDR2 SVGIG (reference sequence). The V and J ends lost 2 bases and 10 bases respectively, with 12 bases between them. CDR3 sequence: CAWSPGFDSPLHF. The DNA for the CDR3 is TGTGCCTGGAGTCCAGGGTTCGACTCACCCCTCCACTTT.

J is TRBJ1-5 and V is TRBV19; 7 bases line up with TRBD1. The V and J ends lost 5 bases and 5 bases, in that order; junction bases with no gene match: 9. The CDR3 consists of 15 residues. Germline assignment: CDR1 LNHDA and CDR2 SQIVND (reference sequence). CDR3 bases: TGTGCCAGTAGTTTCTCCGGGACAGTAGATCAGCCCCAGCATTTT. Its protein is CASSFSGTVDQPQHF. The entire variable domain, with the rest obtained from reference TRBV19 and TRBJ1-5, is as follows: DGGITQSPKYLFRKEGQNVTLSCEQNLNHDAMYWYRQDPGQGLRLIYYSQIVNDFQKGDIAEGYSVSREKKESFPLTVTSAQKNPTAFYLCASSFSGTVDQPQHFGDGTRLSIL.

CDR3 amino acids: CAWSPGGGSDTQYF. CDR3 in DNA: TGTGCCTGGAGTCCCGGTGGGGGGTCAGATACGCAGTATTTT. The chain uses TRBV30 and TRBJ2-3, with D maybe TRBD2 (6 bases). Germline CDR1 is GTSNPN and CDR2 is SVGIG (reference sequence). The CDR3 consists of 14 residues. V lost 2 bases and J 4 bases, leaving 13 bases between the germline ends.

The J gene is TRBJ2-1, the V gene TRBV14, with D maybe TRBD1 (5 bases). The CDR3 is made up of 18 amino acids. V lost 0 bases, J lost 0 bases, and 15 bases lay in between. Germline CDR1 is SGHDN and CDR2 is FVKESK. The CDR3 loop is CASSQDRGTGFSYNEQFF. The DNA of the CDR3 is TGTGCCAGCAGCCAAGATCGTGGAACAGGTTTCTCCTACAATGAGCAGTTCTTC.